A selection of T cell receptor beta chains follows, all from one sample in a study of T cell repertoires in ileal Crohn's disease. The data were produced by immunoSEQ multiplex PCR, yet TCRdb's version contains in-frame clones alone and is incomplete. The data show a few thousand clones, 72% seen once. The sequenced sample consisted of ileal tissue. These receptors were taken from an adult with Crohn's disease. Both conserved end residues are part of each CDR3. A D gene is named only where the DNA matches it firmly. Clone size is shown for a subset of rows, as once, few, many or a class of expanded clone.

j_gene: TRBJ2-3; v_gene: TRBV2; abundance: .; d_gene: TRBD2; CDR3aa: CATRDALAGGPSTDTQYF; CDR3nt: TGTGCCACCAGGGACGCACTAGCGGGGGGCCCTAGCACAGATACGCAGTATTTT
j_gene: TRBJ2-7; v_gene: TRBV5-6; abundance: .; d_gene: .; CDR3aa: CASSLAVGSYEQYF; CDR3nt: TGTGCCAGCAGCTTGGCCGTCGGCTCCTACGAGCAGTACTTC
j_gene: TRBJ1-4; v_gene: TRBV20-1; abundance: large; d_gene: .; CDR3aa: CSGMDNEKLFF; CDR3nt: TGCAGTGGAATGGACAACGAAAAACTGTTTTTT
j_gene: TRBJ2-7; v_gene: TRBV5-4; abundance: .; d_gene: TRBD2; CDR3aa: CASSRTSGGSYEQYF; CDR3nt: TGTGCCAGCAGCCGGACTAGCGGGGGATCCTACGAGCAGTACTTC
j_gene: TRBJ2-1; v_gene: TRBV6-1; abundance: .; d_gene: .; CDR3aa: CASSEAHWKKEQFF; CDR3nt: TGTGCCAGCAGTGAAGCGCACTGGAAAAAGGAGCAGTTCTTC
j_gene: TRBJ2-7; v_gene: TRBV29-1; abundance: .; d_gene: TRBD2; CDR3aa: CSVGGLARTEQYF; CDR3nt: TGCAGCGTTGGGGGACTAGCGCGGACCGAGCAGTACTTC
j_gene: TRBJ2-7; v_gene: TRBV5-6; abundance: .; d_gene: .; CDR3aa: CASRFVKSGLSYEQYF; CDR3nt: TGTGCCAGCCGTTTTGTGAAAAGCGGGCTCTCCTACGAGCAGTACTTC
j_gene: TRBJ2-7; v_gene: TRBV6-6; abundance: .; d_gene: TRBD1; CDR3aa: CASSYGDRSSYEQYF; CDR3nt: TGTGCCAGCAGTTACGGGGACAGGAGCTCCTACGAGCAGTACTTC
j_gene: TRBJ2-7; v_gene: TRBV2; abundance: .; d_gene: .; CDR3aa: CASRGWSTYEQYF; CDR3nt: TGTGCCAGCAGGGGTTGGAGCACCTACGAGCAGTACTTC
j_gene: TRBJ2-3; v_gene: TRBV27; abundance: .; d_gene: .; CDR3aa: CASSLRGTTDTQYF; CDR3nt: TGTGCCAGCAGTTTGCGGGGTACTACAGATACGCAGTATTTT
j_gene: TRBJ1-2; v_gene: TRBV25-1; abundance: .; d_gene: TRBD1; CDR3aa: CASSEFVGQPGLGYGYTF; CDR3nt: TGTGCCAGCAGTGAATTCGTGGGACAGCCTGGGCTTGGATATGGCTACACCTTC
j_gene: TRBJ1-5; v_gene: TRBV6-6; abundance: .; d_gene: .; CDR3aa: CASSLTHSNQPQHF; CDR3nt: TGTGCCAGCAGTTTGACACACTCTAATCAGCCCCAGCATTTT
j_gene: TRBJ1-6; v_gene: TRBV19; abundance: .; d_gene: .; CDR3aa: CASSSSLGTFNSPLHF; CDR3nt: TGTGCCAGTAGTAGTTCTTTGGGTACTTTTAATTCACCCCTCCACTTT
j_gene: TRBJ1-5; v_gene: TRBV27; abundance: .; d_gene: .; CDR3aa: CASSLRGYNQPQHF; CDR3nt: TGTGCCAGCAGTTTACGGGGTTACAATCAGCCCCAGCATTTT
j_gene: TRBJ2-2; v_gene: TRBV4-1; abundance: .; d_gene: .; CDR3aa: CASSHHTGELFF; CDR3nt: TGCGCCAGCAGCCACCATACCGGGGAGCTGTTTTTT
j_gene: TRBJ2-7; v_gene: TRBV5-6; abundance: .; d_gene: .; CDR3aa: CASSFVGSSYEQYF; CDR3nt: TGTGCCAGCAGCTTTGTAGGGAGCTCCTACGAGCAGTACTTC
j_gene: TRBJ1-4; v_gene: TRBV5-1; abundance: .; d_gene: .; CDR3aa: CASSPSGSNNEKLFF; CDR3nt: TGCGCCAGCAGCCCCAGCGGGTCCAACAATGAAAAACTGTTTTTT
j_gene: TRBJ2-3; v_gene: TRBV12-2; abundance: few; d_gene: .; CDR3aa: CASRPQRSFQTSTDTQYF; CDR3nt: TGTGCAAGTCGCCCCCAAAGGTCTTTTCAAACTAGCACAGATACGCAGTATTTT
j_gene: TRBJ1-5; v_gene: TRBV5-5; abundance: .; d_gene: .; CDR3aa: CASSVDGGSNQPQHF; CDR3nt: TGTGCCAGCAGCGTCGATGGGGGTAGCAATCAGCCCCAGCATTTT
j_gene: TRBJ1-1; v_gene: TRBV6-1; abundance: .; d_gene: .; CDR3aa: CASSEGRQMNTEAFF; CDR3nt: TGTGCCAGCAGTGAGGGGAGGCAGATGAACACTGAAGCTTTCTTT
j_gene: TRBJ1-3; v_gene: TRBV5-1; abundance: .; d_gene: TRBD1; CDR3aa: CASSSQGQTLGGAIYF; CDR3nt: TGCGCCAGCAGCTCACAGGGACAGACTCTTGGAGGGGCCATATATTTT
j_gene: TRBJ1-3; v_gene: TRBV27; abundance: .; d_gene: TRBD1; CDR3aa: CASSLFRAGGSYSGNTIYF; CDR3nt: TGTGCCAGCAGTTTATTTCGGGCAGGGGGATCCTACTCTGGAAACACCATATATTTT
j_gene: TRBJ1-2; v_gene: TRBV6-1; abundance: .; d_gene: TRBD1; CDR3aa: CASTRDRGPYGYTF; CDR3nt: TGTGCCAGCACTCGGGACAGGGGGCCCTATGGCTACACCTTC
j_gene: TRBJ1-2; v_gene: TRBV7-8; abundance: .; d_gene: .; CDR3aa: CASSSSAYGYTF; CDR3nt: TGTGCCAGCAGCTCTAGCGCCTATGGCTACACCTTC
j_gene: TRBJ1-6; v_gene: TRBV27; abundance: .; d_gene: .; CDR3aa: CASNLGFGNSPLHF; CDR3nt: TGTGCCAGCAATCTGGGTTTCGGTAATTCACCCCTCCACTTT
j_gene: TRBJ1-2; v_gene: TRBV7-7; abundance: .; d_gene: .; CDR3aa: CASSLRPVNGYTF; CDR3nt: TGTGCCAGCAGCTTAAGACCCGTAAATGGCTACACCTTC
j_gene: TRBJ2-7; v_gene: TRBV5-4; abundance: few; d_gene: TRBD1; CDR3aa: CASSLVGTGGFGTYEQYF; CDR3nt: TGTGCCAGCAGCTTGGTTGGGACAGGGGGCTTTGGAACCTACGAGCAGTACTTC
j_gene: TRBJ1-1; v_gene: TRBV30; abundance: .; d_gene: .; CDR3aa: CAGRRQEITEAFF; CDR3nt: TGTGCCGGTCGAAGACAGGAGATCACTGAAGCTTTCTTT
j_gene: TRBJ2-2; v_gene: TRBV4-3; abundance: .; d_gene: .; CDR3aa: CASSQPGLNTGELFF; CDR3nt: TGCGCCAGCAGCCAACCAGGGCTGAACACCGGGGAGCTGTTTTTT
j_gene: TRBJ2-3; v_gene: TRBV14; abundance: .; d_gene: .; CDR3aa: CASSFNRRDTQYF; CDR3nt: TGTGCCAGCAGCTTTAACCGCCGGGATACGCAGTATTTT
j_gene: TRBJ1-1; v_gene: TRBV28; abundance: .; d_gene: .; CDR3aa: CASRVTNTEAFF; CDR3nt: TGTGCCAGCAGGGTAACGAACACTGAAGCTTTCTTT
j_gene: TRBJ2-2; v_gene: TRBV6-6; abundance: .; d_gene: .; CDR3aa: CASRFQGNAGELFF; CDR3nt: TGTGCCAGCAGATTCCAGGGTAACGCCGGGGAGCTGTTTTTT
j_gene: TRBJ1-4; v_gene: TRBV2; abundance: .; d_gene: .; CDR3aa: CASSYRDAHEKLFF; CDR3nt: TGTGCCAGCAGTTACCGGGACGCCCATGAAAAACTGTTTTTT
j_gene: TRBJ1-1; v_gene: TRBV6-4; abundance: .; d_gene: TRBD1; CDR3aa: CASSPRQGRGAFF; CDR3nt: TGTGCCAGCAGCCCCAGACAGGGCAGGGGGGCTTTCTTT
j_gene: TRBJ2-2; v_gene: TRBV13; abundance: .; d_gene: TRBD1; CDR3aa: CASRSGRDRGITGELFF; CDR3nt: TGTGCCAGCAGGTCGGGCCGGGACAGGGGTATCACCGGGGAGCTGTTTTTT
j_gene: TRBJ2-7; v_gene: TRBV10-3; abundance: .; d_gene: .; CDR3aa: CAISESSGVLEQYF; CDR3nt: TGTGCCATCAGTGAAAGTAGCGGTGTCTTAGAGCAGTACTTC
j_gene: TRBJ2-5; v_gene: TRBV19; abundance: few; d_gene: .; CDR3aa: CASTPTAGNNGETQYF; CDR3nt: TGTGCCAGTACCCCAACCGCAGGGAACAACGGAGAGACCCAGTACTTC
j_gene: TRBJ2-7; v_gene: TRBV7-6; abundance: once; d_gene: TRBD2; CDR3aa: CASSGGVAGEQYF; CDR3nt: TGTGCCAGCAGCGGGGGGGTTGCGGGCGAGCAGTACTTC
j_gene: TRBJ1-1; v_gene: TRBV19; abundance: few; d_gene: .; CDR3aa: CASSMSDSNTEAFF; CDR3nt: TGTGCCAGTAGTATGTCTGATTCGAACACTGAAGCTTTCTTT
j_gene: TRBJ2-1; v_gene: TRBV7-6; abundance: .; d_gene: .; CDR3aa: CASRLLPTAYNEQFF; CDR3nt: TGTGCCAGCAGGCTACTTCCAACCGCCTACAATGAGCAGTTCTTC
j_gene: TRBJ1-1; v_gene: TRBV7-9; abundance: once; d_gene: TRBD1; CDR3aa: CASIRTGGNTEAFF; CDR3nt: TGTGCCAGCATAAGAACAGGGGGGAACACTGAAGCTTTCTTT
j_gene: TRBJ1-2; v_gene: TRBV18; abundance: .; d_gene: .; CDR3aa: CASSPEKDYGYTF; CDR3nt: TGTGCCAGCTCACCTGAGAAGGACTATGGCTACACCTTC
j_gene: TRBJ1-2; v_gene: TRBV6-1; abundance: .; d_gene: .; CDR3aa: CASSEDDIRYGYTF; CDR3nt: TGTGCCAGCAGTGAAGACGATATACGCTATGGCTACACCTTC
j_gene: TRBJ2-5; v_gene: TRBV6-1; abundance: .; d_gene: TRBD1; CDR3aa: CASGQVYQETQYF; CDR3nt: TGTGCCAGCGGACAGGTCTACCAAGAGACCCAGTACTTC
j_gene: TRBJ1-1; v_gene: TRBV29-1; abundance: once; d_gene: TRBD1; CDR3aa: CSVEGLTGANTEAFF; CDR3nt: TGCAGCGTTGAAGGATTAACAGGGGCCAACACTGAAGCTTTCTTT
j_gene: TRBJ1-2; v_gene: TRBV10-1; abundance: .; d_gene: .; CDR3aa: CASRGVTNYGYTF; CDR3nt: TGCGCCAGCCGCGGAGTTACCAACTATGGCTACACCTTC
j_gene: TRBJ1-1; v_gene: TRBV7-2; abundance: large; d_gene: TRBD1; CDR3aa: CASSSGQGEAEAFF; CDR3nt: TGTGCCAGCAGCAGCGGACAGGGGGAGGCTGAAGCTTTCTTT